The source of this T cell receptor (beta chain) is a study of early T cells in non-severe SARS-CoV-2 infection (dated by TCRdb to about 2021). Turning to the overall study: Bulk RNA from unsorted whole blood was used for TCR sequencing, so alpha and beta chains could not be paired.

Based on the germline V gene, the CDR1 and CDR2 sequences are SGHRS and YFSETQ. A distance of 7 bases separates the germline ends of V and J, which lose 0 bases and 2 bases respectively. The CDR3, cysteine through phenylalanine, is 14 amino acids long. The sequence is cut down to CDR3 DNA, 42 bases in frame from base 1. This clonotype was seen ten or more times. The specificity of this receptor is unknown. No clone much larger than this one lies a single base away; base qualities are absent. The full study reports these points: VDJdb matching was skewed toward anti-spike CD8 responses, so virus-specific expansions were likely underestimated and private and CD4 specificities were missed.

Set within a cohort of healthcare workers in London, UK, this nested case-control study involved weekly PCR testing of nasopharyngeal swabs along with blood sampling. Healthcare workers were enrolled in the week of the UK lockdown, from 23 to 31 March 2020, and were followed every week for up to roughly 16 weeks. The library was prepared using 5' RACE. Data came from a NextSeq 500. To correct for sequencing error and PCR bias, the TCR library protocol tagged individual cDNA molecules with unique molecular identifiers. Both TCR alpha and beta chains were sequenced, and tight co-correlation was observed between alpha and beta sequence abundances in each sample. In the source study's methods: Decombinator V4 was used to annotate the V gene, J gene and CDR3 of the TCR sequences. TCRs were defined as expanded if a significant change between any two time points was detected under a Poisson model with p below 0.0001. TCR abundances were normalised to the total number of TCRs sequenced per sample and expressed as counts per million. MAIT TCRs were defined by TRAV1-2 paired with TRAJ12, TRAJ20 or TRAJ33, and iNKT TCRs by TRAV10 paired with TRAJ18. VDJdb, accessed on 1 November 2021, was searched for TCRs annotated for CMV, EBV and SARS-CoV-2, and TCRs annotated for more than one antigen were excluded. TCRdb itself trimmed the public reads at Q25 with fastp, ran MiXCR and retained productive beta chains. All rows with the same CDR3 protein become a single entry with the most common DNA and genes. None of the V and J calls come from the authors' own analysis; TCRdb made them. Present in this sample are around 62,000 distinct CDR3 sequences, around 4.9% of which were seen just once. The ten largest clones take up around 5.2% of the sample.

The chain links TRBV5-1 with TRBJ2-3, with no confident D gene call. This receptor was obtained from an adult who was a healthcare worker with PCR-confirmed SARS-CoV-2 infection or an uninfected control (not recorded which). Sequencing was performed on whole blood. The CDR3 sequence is CASSLAQYTDTQYF. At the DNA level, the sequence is TGCGCCAGCAGCTTGGCACAGTACACAGATACGCAGTATTTT.